This TCR beta chain was profiled in a study of cytotoxic CD8 clonotypes in ibrutinib-treated CLL. At the level of the study: Partial responses numbered roughly 25 and complete responses 2; after a median about 6 years, around 14 stayed remitted and around 12 progressed.

CDR1 and CDR2 (germline): SGHNT, YYREEE (reference sequence). This CDR3 comprises 16 residues. Deletions cut 4 bases from V and 0 bases from J, with 16 bases between. Roughly 1.8 micrograms of genomic DNA (from cryopreserved PBMCs) were used for TCR beta libraries. Depth targeted 1 in 200,000 to 1 in 1 million T cells, averaging approximately 9.9x coverage per clonotype. Only in-frame clones appear in the TCRdb table, and some are missing; sequencing was by immunoSEQ multiplex PCR. The sample includes under 75,000 clones, roughly 70% seen only once; the top ten take roughly 45%. Study-wide points: Sampling of sustained-remission and progressing patients occurred at differing times.

This clone was counted between two and nine times. Its antigen is not identified. This chain joins TRBV5-4 and TRBJ1-1; a possible D gene is TRBD1 (6 bases). The TCR was taken from a human donor with chronic lymphocytic leukemia. Sequencing was performed on PBMCs, taken after 12 months of ibrutinib treatment. This CDR3 reads CASSLPTGGMNTEAFF. The CDR3 DNA reads TGTGCCAGCAGCCTACCGACAGGCGGCATGAACACTGAAGCTTTCTTT.